This TCR beta chain was recovered during a study of blood T cell repertoires in COVID-19. Study details: Samples representing acute and convalescent COVID-19 were sourced from the United States, Italy and Spain.

This clone appeared a single time. V was shortened by 1 base and J by 1 base, with 18 bases between the two germline ends. The CDR3 has 17 residues. Germline CDR1 reads SGHNT; CDR2 reads YYREEE (reference sequence). Sequencing used immunoSEQ multiplex PCR; TCRdb keeps in-frame clones, though not all of them. The sample yields roughly 290,000 clones, about 91% seen once. V gene TRBV5-4 combines with J gene TRBJ2-7; weak D call: TRBD2 (6 bases). The sequence derives from a woman aged 55-70 years with acute or convalescent COVID-19. The sample consisted of peripheral blood. CDR3 nucleotides: TGTGCCAGCAGCTTGAGTAGGACTATTGAAGATTCCTACGAGCAGTACTTC. The encoded protein is CASSLSRTIEDSYEQYF.